These T cell receptor beta chains were read from a single sample in a study of response to subunit inactivated influenza vaccine. TCRdb independently ran MiXCR on the RT-PCR reads; one entry per CDR3 protein. This sample has about 700,000 distinct CDR3 sequences, with over 11% found just once. This specimen was PBMCs from blood, taken approximately 15 days before vaccination. The receptor source for this set is a man aged 45 to 65 who received an inactivated influenza vaccine. Each CDR3 is given with its conserved first and last residue. A D gene is named only where the DNA matches it firmly. Rows may omit the clone size; those that give it use once, few, many or a size class.

TRBD1	TRBJ1-6	TRBV7-3	few	CASSKDRVGSPLHF	TGTGCCAGCAGCAAAGACAGGGTGGGTTCACCCCTCCACTTT
-	TRBJ2-2	TRBV5-1	-	CASSLVGAGTGELFF	TGCGCCAGCAGCTTGGTAGGAGCCGGGACCGGGGAGCTGTTTTTT
TRBD1	TRBJ2-3	TRBV24-1	few	CATSEAGQGTDTQYF	TGTGCCACCAGTGAGGCCGGACAGGGCACAGATACGCAGTATTTT
TRBD2	TRBJ2-1	TRBV15	few	CATSRVGGLAGGSSYNEQFF	TGTGCCACCAGCAGAGTGGGGGGACTAGCGGGGGGAAGCTCCTACAATGAGCAGTTCTTC
TRBD2	TRBJ2-5	TRBV27	few	CASSPLGWAGVQETQYF	TGTGCCAGCAGCCCCCTGGGGTGGGCGGGGGTCCAAGAGACCCAGTACTTC
-	TRBJ1-1	TRBV10-3	many	CAISESDRRLMNTEAFF	TGTGCCATCAGTGAGTCTGACCGCCGACTAATGAACACTGAAGCTTTCTTT
TRBD1	TRBJ1-2	TRBV7-9	many	CALTGQGATNYGYTF	TGTGCCCTTACGGGACAGGGGGCTACTAACTATGGCTACACCTTC
-	TRBJ2-1	TRBV20-1	few	CSAGSFGFGNEQFF	TGCAGTGCTGGTTCTTTTGGATTCGGGAATGAGCAGTTCTTC
TRBD2	TRBJ2-1	TRBV12-3/TRBV12-4	many	CASSLSGRASEQFF	TGTGCCAGCAGTTTAAGCGGGAGAGCAAGTGAGCAGTTCTTC
-	TRBJ2-7	TRBV5-1	-	CASSFRYSSYEQYF	TGCGCCAGCAGCTTCCGATACAGCTCCTACGAGCAGTACTTC
-	TRBJ2-7	TRBV28	-	CASSSTLRGREQYF	TGTGCCAGCAGTTCAACTCTGCGGGGTCGGGAGCAGTACTTC
TRBD1	TRBJ2-2	TRBV5-1	-	CASSLDRGSGELFF	TGCGCCAGCAGCTTGGACAGGGGGTCCGGGGAGCTGTTTTTT
TRBD2	TRBJ2-7	TRBV20-1	few	CSARGGVAGEVQQYF	TGCAGTGCCCGGGGCGGGGTAGCGGGAGAAGTGCAGCAGTACTTC
-	TRBJ2-1	TRBV4-2	few	CASNRGYNEQFF	TGTGCCAGCAATCGTGGCTACAATGAGCAGTTCTTC
-	TRBJ1-1	TRBV6-1	few	CASRWDKNTEAFF	TGTGCCAGCAGGTGGGACAAGAACACTGAAGCTTTCTTT
-	TRBJ2-3	TRBV11-2	few	CASSLDYSRDTQYF	TGTGCCAGCAGCTTAGACTATTCCAGGGATACGCAGTATTTT
-	TRBJ2-1	TRBV12-3/TRBV12-4	many	CASRGGVYNEQFF	TGTGCCAGCAGAGGCGGAGTATACAATGAGCAGTTCTTC
-	TRBJ2-7	TRBV7-2	-	CASSLVGSSSEQYF	TGTGCCAGCAGCTTAGTCGGTTCCTCCAGCGAGCAGTACTTC
-	TRBJ1-6	TRBV4-3	-	CASSQDWGPINSPLHF	TGCGCCAGCAGCCAAGATTGGGGGCCGATCAATTCACCCCTCCACTTT
TRBD2	TRBJ2-5	TRBV7-2	few	CASSPRGLAGTETQYF	TGTGCCAGCAGCCCACGGGGACTAGCGGGAACAGAGACCCAGTACTTC
-	TRBJ1-5	TRBV19	-	CASSIDGRNSNQPQHF	TGTGCCAGTAGTATAGATGGGAGAAATAGCAATCAGCCCCAGCATTTT
-	TRBJ2-2	TRBV10-3	many	CAISESGELFF	TGTGCCATCAGTGAGTCCGGGGAGCTGTTTTTT
-	TRBJ2-7	TRBV4-2	few	CASSQDTAFEQYF	TGTGCCAGCAGCCAAGATACCGCTTTCGAGCAGTACTTC
-	TRBJ2-2	TRBV30	-	CAWSDQNTGELFF	TGTGCCTGGAGTGATCAGAACACCGGGGAGCTGTTTTTT
-	TRBJ2-1	TRBV7-3	-	CASSLTLASEQFF	TGTGCCAGCAGCTTAACCCTAGCCAGTGAGCAGTTCTTC
-	TRBJ2-1	TRBV12-3/TRBV12-4	few	CASTLSGRGNEQFF	TGTGCCAGCACTCTCTCAGGGAGGGGGAATGAGCAGTTCTTC
TRBD2	TRBJ2-2	TRBV10-3	-	CAISELAENSGELFF	TGTGCCATCAGTGAACTAGCGGAGAACAGCGGGGAGCTGTTTTTT
TRBD1	TRBJ1-2	TRBV10-3	few	CAIIGQGGHGYTF	TGTGCCATCATTGGTCAGGGGGGTCATGGCTACACCTTC
-	TRBJ2-7	TRBV3-1	few	CASSPLLGQSSYEQYF	TGTGCCAGCAGCCCCCTACTGGGTCAGAGCTCCTACGAGCAGTACTTC
-	TRBJ1-2	TRBV4-3	-	CASSQEGLANYGYTF	TGCGCCAGCAGCCAAGAAGGCCTAGCTAACTATGGCTACACCTTC
-	TRBJ1-2	TRBV4-3	-	CASSQDYGLTTPSYTF	TGCGCCAGCAGCCAAGATTATGGGTTGACCACTCCTTCCTACACCTTC
-	TRBJ1-1	TRBV6-2/TRBV6-3	once	CASSPDDFEAFF	TGTGCCAGCTCCCCGGACGATTTTGAAGCTTTCTTT
-	TRBJ1-1	TRBV4-3	few	CASSQEVGVSGANTEAFF	TGCGCCAGCAGCCAAGAAGTTGGGGTGTCGGGGGCGAACACTGAAGCTTTCTTT
-	TRBJ1-1	TRBV28	-	CASSEGPSVAFF	TGTGCCAGCAGTGAGGGGCCGTCTGTAGCTTTCTTT
-	TRBJ2-3	TRBV19	few	CASSIDHLTDTQYF	TGTGCCAGTAGTATAGATCATCTAACAGATACGCAGTATTTT
-	TRBJ2-2	TRBV4-3	-	CASSLYSGPNTGELFF	TGCGCCAGCAGCCTATACAGCGGACCGAACACCGGGGAGCTGTTTTTT
-	TRBJ2-3	TRBV15	many	CATSNRADTQYF	TGTGCCACCAGCAACAGGGCCGATACGCAGTATTTT
TRBD2	TRBJ2-7	TRBV4-2	few	CASSQATKGASGISYEQYF	TGTGCCAGCAGCCAAGCCACTAAAGGTGCTAGCGGGATTTCCTACGAGCAGTACTTC
TRBD2	TRBJ2-1	TRBV3-1	-	CAGSQDGASGGAGEQFF	TGTGCCGGCAGCCAAGACGGGGCTAGCGGGGGGGCCGGTGAGCAGTTCTTC